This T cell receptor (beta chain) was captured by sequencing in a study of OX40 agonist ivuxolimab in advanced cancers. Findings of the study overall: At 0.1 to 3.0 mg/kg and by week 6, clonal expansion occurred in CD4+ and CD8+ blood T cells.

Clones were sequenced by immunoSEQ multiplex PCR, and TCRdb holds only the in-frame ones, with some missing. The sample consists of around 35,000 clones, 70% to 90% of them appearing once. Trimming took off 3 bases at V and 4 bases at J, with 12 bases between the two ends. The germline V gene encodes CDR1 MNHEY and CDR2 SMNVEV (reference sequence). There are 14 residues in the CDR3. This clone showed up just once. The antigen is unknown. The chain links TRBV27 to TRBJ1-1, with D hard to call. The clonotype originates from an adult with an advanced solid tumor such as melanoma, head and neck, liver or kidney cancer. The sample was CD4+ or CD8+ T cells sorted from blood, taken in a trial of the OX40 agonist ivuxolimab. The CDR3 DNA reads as TGTGCCAGCAGTTTGGAGCGGTTAGGCACTGAAGCTTTCTTT. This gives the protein CASSLERLGTEAFF.